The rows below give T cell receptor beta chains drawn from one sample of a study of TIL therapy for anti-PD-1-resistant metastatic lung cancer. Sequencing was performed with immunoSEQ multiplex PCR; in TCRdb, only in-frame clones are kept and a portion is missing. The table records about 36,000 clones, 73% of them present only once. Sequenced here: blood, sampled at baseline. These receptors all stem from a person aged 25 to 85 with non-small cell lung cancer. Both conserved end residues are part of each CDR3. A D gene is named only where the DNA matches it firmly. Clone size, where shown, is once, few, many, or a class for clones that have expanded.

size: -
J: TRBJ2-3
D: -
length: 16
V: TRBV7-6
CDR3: CASSLGSGVSTDTQYF
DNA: TGTGCCAGCAGCTTGGGATCAGGAGTTAGCACAGATACGCAGTATTTT

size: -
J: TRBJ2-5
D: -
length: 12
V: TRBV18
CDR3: CASSTVGETQYF
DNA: TGTGCCAGCTCTACCGTCGGGGAGACCCAGTACTTC

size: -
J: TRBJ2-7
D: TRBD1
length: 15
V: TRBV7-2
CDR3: CASSPPGQGYSEQYF
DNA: TGTGCCAGCAGCCCACCGGGACAGGGATATTCCGAGCAGTACTTC

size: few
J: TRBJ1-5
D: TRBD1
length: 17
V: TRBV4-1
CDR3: CASSSVQGARRNQPQHF
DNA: TGCGCCAGCAGCTCAGTACAGGGGGCGCGGCGCAATCAGCCCCAGCATTTT

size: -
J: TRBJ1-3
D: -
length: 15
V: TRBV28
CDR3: CASSLPGQGLKAIYF
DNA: TGTGCCAGCAGTCTCCCGGGACAAGGGCTAAAGGCCATATATTTT

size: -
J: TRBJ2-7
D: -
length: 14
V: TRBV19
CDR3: CASSAGANSYEQYF
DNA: TGTGCCAGTAGTGCAGGGGCGAACTCCTACGAGCAGTACTTC

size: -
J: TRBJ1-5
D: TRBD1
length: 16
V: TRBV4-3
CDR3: CASSRGGTGDNQPQHF
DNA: TGCGCCAGCAGCCGCGGGGGGACAGGGGACAATCAGCCCCAGCATTTT

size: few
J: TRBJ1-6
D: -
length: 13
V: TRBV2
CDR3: CASLSSYNSPLHF
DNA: TGTGCCAGCCTCAGCTCCTATAATTCACCCCTCCACTTT

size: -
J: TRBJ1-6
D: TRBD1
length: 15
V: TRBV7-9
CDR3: CASSASGTGNSPLHF
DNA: TGTGCCAGCAGCGCATCCGGGACAGGGAATTCACCCCTCCACTTT

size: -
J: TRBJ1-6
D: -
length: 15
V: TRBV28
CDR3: CASSPDQGHNSPLHF
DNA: TGTGCCAGCAGCCCCGACCAGGGACATAATTCACCCCTCCACTTT

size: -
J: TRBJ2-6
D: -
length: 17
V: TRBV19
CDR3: CASSIEVRMSGANVLTF
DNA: TGTGCCAGTAGTATAGAGGTCAGGATGTCTGGGGCCAACGTCCTGACTTTC

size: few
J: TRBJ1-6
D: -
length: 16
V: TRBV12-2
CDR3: CASRLPPPEHNSPLHF
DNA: TGTGCAAGTCGCTTGCCCCCCCCGGAACACAATTCACCCCTCCACTTT

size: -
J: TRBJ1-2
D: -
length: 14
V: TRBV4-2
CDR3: CASSTEGSNYGYTF
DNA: TGTGCCAGCAGCACGGAAGGGTCTAACTATGGCTACACCTTC

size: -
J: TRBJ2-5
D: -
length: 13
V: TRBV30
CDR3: CAWSVTSQETQYF
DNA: TGTGCCTGGAGTGTGACCAGTCAAGAGACCCAGTACTTC

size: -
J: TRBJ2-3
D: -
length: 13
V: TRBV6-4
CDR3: CASSDGGPDTQYF
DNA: TGTGCCAGCAGTGACGGGGGCCCAGATACGCAGTATTTT

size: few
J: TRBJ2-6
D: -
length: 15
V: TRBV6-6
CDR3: CASREGSAGANVLTF
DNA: TGTGCCAGCAGAGAAGGGTCTGCTGGGGCCAACGTCCTGACTTTC

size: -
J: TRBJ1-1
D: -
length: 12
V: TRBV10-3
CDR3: CAILSENTEAFF
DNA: TGTGCCATCCTTTCAGAGAACACTGAAGCTTTCTTT

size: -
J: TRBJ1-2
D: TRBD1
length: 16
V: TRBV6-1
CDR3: CASSGQGGWPNYGYTF
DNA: TGTGCCAGCAGTGGACAGGGTGGGTGGCCTAACTATGGCTACACCTTC

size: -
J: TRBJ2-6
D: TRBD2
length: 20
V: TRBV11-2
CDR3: CASSLEPSSGGDSGANVLTF
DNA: TGTGCCAGCAGCTTAGAACCCTCTAGCGGGGGGGACTCTGGGGCCAACGTCCTGACTTTC

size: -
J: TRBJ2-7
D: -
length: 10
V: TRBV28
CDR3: CASSLTEQYF
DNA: TGTGCCAGCAGTTTGACCGAGCAGTACTTC